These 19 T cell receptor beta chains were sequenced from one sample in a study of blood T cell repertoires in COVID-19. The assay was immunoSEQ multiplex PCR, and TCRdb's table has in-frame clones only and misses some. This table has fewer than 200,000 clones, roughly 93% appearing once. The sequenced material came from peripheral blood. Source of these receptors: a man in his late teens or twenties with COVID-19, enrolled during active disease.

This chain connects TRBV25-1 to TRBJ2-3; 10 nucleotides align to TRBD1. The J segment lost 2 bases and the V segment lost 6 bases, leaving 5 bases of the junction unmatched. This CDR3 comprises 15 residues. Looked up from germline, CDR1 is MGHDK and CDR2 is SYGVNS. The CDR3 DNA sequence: TGTGCCAGCAGCCCCGGGACAGGGGTCACAGATACGCAGTATTTT. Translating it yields CASSPGTGVTDTQYF.

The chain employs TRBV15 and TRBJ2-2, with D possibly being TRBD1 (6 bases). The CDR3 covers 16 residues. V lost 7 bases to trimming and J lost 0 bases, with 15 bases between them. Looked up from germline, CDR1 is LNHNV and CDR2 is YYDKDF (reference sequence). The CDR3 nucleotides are TGTGCCACCAACGGAAGGGACACCGCGAACACCGGGGAGCTGTTTTTT. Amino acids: CATNGRDTANTGELFF.

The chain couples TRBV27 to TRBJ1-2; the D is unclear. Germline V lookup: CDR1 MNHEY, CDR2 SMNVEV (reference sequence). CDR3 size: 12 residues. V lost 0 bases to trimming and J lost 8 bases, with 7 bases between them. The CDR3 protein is CASSLSEGGYTF. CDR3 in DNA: TGTGCCAGCAGTTTATCAGAGGGCGGCTACACCTTC.

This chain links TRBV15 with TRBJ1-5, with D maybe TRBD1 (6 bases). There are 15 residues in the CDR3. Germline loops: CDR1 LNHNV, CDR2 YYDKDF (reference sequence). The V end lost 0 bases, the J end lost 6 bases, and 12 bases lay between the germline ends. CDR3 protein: CATSRDRGRGQPQHF. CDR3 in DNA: TGTGCCACCAGCAGAGACAGGGGTAGGGGTCAGCCCCAGCATTTT.

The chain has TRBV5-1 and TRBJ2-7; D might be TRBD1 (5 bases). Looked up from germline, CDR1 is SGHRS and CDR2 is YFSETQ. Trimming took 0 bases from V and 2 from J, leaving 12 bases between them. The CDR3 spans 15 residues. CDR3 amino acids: CASSLGTTVTYEQYF. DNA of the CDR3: TGCGCCAGCAGCTTGGGGACGACAGTCACCTACGAGCAGTACTTC. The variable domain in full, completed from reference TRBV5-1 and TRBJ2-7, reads KAGVTQTPRYLIKTRGQQVTLSCSPISGHRSVSWYQQTPGQGLQFLFEYFSETQRNKGNFPGRFSGRQFSNSRSEMNVSTLELGDSALYLCASSLGTTVTYEQYFGPGTRLTVT.

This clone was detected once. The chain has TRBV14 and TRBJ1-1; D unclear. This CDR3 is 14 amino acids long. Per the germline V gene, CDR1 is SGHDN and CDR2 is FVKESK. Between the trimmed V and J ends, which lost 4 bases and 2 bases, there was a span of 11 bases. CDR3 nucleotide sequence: TGTGCCAGCAGCCTATTCCGGGGAAACACTGAAGCTTTCTTT. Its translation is CASSLFRGNTEAFF.

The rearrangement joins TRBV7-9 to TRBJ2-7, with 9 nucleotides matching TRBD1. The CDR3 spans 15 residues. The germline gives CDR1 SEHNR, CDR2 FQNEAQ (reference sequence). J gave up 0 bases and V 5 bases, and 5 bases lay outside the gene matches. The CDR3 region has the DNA TGTGCCAGCAGCGGCCGGGGACAGGGCTCCTACGAGCAGTACTTC. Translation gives CASSGRGQGSYEQYF. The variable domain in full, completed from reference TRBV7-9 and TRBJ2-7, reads DTGVSQNPRHKITKRGQNVTFRCDPISEHNRLYWYRQTLGQGPEFLTYFQNEAQLEKSRLLSDRFSAERPKGSFSTLEIQRTEQGDSAMYLCASSGRGQGSYEQYFGPGTRLTVT.

CDR3 nucleotide sequence: TGCGCCAGCAGCCAAGGAGTAGCGGGAGCTTACGAGCAGTACTTC. Translated: CASSQGVAGAYEQYF. This chain joins TRBV4-3 and TRBJ2-7, with 9 bases aligning to TRBD2. V lost 1 base to trimming and J lost 4 bases; unmatched junction nucleotides: 5. The CDR3 is 15 amino acids. Germline assignment: CDR1 LGHNA and CDR2 YSLEER.

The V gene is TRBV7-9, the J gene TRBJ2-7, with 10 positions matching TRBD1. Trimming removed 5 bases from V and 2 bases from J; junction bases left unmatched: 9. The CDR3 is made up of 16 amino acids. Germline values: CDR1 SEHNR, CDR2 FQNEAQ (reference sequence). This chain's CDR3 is CASSPPGTGVTYEQYF. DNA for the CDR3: TGTGCCAGCAGCCCTCCAGGGACAGGGGTCACCTACGAGCAGTACTTC. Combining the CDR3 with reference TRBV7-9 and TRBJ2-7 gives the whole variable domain DTGVSQNPRHKITKRGQNVTFRCDPISEHNRLYWYRQTLGQGPEFLTYFQNEAQLEKSRLLSDRFSAERPKGSFSTLEIQRTEQGDSAMYLCASSPPGTGVTYEQYFGPGTRLTVT.

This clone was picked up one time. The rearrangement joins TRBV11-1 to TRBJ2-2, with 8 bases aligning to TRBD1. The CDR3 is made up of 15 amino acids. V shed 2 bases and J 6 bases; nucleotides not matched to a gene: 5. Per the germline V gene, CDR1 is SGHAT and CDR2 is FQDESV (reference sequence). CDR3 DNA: TGTGCCAGCAGCTTAAGGCAGGGGGCCTCCGGGGAGCTGTTTTTT. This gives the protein CASSLRQGASGELFF.

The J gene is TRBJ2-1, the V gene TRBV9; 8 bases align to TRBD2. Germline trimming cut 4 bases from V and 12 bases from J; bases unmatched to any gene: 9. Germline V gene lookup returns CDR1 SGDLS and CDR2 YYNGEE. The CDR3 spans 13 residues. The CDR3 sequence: CASSTPGGDAQFF. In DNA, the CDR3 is TGTGCCAGCAGCACCCCGGGGGGGGATGCGCAGTTCTTC.

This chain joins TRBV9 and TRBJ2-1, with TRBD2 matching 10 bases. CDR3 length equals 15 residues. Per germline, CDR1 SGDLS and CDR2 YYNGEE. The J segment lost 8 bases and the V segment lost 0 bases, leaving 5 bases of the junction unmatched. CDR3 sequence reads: CASSVGVLAGDEQFF. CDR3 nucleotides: TGTGCCAGCAGCGTAGGGGTCCTAGCGGGGGATGAGCAGTTCTTC.

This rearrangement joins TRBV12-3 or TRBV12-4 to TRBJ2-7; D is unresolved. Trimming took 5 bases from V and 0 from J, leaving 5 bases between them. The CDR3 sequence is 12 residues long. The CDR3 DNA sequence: TGTGCCAGCAGTCCCAGCTCCTACGAGCAGTACTTC. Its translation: CASSPSSYEQYF.

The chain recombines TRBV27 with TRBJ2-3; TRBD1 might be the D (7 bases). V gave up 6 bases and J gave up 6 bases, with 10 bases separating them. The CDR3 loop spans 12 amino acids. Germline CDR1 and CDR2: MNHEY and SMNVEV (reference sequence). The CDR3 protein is CASRSGGDTQYF. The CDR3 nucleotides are TGTGCCAGCAGGTCAGGGGGGGATACGCAGTATTTT.

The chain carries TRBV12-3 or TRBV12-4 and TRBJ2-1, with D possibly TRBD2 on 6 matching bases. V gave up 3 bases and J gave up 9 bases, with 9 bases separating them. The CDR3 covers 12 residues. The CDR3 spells CASSFVRGEQFF. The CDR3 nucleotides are TGTGCCAGCAGTTTTGTGCGGGGTGAGCAGTTCTTC.

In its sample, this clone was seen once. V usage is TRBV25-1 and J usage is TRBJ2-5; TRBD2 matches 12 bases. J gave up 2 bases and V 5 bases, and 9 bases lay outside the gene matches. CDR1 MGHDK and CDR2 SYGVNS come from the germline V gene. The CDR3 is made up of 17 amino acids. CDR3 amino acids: CASSTGLAGRLQETQYF. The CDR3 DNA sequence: TGTGCCAGCAGTACGGGACTAGCGGGCAGATTACAAGAGACCCAGTACTTC.

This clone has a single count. The CDR3 loop reads CASSGPGEEQFF. As DNA, the CDR3 is TGTGCCAGCAGTGGGCCCGGTGAGGAGCAGTTCTTC. The rearrangement uses TRBV28 and TRBJ2-1; D unclear. The CDR3 sequence is 12 residues long. The V end lost 5 bases, the J end lost 10 bases, and 12 bases lay between the germline ends. CDR1 is MDHEN, CDR2 SYDVKM, per germline.

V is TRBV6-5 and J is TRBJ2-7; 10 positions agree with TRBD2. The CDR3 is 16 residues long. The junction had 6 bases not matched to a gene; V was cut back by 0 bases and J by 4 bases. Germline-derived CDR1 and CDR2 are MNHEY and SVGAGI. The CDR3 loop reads CASSYSLGLARYEQYF. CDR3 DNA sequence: TGTGCCAGCAGTTACTCGCTGGGACTAGCGAGGTACGAGCAGTACTTC.

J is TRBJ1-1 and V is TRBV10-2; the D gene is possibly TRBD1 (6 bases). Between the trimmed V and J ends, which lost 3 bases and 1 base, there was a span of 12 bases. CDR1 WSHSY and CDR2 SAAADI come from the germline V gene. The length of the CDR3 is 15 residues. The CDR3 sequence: CASSDSGRGNTEAFF. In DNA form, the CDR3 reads TGCGCCAGCAGTGACTCAGGCAGGGGGAACACTGAAGCTTTCTTT.